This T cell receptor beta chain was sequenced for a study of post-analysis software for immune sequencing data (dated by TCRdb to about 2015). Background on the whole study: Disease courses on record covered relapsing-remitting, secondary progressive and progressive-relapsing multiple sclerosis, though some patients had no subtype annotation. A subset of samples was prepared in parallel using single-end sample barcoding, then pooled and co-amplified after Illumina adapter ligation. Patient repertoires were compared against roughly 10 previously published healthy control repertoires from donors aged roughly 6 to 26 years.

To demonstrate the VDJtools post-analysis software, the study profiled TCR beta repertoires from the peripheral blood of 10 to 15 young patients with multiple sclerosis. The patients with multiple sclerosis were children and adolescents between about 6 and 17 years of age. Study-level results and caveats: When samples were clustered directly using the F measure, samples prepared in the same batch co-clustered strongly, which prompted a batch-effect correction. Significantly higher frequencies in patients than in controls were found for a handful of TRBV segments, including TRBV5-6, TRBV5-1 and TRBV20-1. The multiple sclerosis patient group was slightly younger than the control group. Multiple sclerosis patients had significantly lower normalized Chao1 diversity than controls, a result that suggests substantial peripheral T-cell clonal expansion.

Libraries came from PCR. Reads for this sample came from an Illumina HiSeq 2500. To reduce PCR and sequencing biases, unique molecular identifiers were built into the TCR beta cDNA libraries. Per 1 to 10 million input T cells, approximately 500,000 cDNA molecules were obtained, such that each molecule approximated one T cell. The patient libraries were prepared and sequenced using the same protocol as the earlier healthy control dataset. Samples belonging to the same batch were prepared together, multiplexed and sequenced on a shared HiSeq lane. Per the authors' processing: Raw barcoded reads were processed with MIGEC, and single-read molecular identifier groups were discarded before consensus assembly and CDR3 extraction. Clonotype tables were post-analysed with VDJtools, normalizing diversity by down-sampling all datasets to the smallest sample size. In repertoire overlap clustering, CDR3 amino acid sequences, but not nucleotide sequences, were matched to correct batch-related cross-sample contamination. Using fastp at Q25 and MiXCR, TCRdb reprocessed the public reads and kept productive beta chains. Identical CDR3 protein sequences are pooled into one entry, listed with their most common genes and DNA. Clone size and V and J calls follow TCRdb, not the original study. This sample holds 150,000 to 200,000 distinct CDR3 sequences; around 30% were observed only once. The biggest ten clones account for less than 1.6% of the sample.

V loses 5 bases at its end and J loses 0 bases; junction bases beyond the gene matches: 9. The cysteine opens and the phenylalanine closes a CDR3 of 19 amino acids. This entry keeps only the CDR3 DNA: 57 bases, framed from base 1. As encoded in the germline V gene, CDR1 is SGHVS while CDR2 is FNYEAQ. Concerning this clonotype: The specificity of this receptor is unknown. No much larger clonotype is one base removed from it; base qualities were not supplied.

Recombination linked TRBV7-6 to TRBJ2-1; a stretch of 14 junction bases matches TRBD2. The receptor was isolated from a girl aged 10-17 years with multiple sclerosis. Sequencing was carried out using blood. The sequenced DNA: TGTGCCAGCAGCCCTCGGACTAGCGGGGGGTCCTACTCCTACAATGAGCAGTTCTTC. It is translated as CASSPRTSGGSYSYNEQFF. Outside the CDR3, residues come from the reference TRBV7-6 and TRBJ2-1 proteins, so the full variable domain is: GAGVSQSPRYKVTKRGQDVALRCDPISGHVSLYWYRQALGQGPEFLTYFNYEAQQDKSGLPNDRFSAERPEGSISTLTIQRTEQRDSAMYRCASSPRTSGGSYSYNEQFFGPGTRLTVL.